What follows are 12 T cell receptor beta chains derived from one specimen sequenced in a study of T cells in Graves' hyperthyroidism and ophthalmopathy. Amplified TCR beta CDR3 regions came from RNA transcripts. The HTBI primer set was used in a first-round RT-PCR of the TCR CDR3. TCRdb reanalysed the multiplex PCR reads using MiXCR and keeps one entry per CDR3 protein. The repertoire consists of hundreds of thousands of distinct CDR3 sequences, with just over 45% occurring once and the leading ten covering about 8.2%. The sample comprised peripheral blood or thyroid tissue (not recorded which). These receptors were obtained from a woman between 18 and 29 years old with Graves' hyperthyroidism.

This clonotype showed up many times. The gene calls are TRBV7-8 and TRBJ2-2; D is unresolved. From germline, CDR1 is SGHVS and CDR2 FQNEAQ. The CDR3 spans 13 residues. The germline V and J ends were trimmed by 4 bases and 2 bases, with 5 bases remaining between them. The CDR3, as DNA: TGTGCCAGCAGCTCTACTAACACCGGGGAGCTGTTTTTT. Translating gives CASSSTNTGELFF.

The V call is TRBV10-3, the J call TRBJ2-5; 8 bases are shared with TRBD1. Per germline, CDR1 ENHRY and CDR2 SYGVKD. The J segment lost 4 bases and the V segment lost 10 bases, leaving 11 bases of the junction unmatched. The CDR3 has 14 residues. CDR3 sequence reads: CATRHRTGLETQYF. In DNA, the CDR3 is TGTGCCACGAGACACCGGACAGGGCTAGAGACCCAGTACTTC.

The J gene is TRBJ1-2, the V gene TRBV7-2, with a possible D match to TRBD1 (5 bases). Germline CDR1 and CDR2: SGHTA and FQGNSA. This CDR3 region has 12 residues. CDR3 in amino acids: CARSGTDYGYTF. The DNA for the CDR3 is TGTGCTAGGTCCGGGACGGACTATGGCTACACCTTC.

This clonotype was seen a handful of times. The chain couples TRBV7-9 to TRBJ1-4, with D hard to call. The V gene's germline CDR1 is SEHNR and CDR2 FQNEAQ (reference sequence). The CDR3 has 12 amino acids. With 5 bases removed from V and 4 bases from J, the gap between germline ends came to 5 bases. CDR3 protein: CASSLHNEKLFF. The CDR3 DNA sequence: TGTGCCAGCAGCCTACATAATGAAAAACTGTTTTTT.

The chain recombines TRBV12-3 or TRBV12-4 with TRBJ2-5, with TRBD2 matching 13 bases. The CDR3 covers 15 residues. The J segment lost 4 bases and the V segment lost 7 bases, leaving 6 bases of the junction unmatched. The CDR3 loop is CASNLGLAGAETQYF. The CDR3 DNA follows: TGTGCCAGCAACTTAGGACTAGCGGGAGCAGAGACCCAGTACTTC.

The table lists this clonotype with many counts. V gene TRBV7-9 combines with J gene TRBJ1-6; D gene unclear. This CDR3 region has 14 residues. The V gene lost 5 bases and the J gene lost 9 bases, with 14 bases spanning the gap. Germline V gene sequence: CDR1 SEHNR, CDR2 FQNEAQ (reference sequence). The CDR3 coding sequence is TGTGCCAGCAGCCCCGGGCCTAGAGGTTCACCCCTCCACTTT. This codes for CASSPGPRGSPLHF.

This clonotype was detected a few times. The chain uses TRBV25-1 and TRBJ1-6, with 8 nucleotides matching TRBD1. Trimming at V came to 5 bases and at J to 11 bases, leaving 8 bases not matched to a gene. Germline CDR1 and CDR2: MGHDK and SYGVNS. The CDR3 consists of 14 residues. This chain's CDR3 is CASSSGQGRTPLHF. For the CDR3, the DNA is TGTGCCAGCAGTTCCGGACAGGGAAGGACACCCCTCCACTTT. Filled out from reference TRBV25-1 and TRBJ1-6, the complete variable domain reads EADIYQTPRYLVIGTGKKITLECSQTMGHDKMYWYQQDPGMELHLIHYSYGVNSTEKGDLSSESTVSRIRTEHFPLTLESARPSHTSQYLCASSSGQGRTPLHFGNGTRLTVT.

This clonotype has a count of ten or more. This chain links TRBV2 with TRBJ1-5, with D tentatively TRBD1 (6 bases). The CDR3 covers 15 residues. Germline assignment: CDR1 SNHLY and CDR2 FYNNEI. V lost 6 bases and J lost 0, with 12 bases in between. CDR3 amino acids: CASSYQGYSNQPQHF. As DNA, the CDR3 is TGTGCCAGCAGCTATCAGGGGTATAGCAATCAGCCCCAGCATTTT. The full variable domain, in which reference TRBV2 and TRBJ1-5 provide the parts outside the CDR3, is EPEVTQTPSHQVTQMGQEVILRCVPISNHLYFYWYRQILGQKVEFLVSFYNNEISEKSEIFDDQFSVERPDGSNFTLKIRSTKLEDSAMYFCASSYQGYSNQPQHFGDGTRLSIL.

About this clonotype: At one end, the junction sequence differs from germline, possibly due to a read error. The rearrangement joins TRBV25-1 to TRBJ1-2; maybe TRBD1 (5 bases). This CDR3 is built from 13 residues. Looked up from germline, CDR1 is MGHDK and CDR2 is SYGVNS. The CDR3 is CASSPAGNYDYTF. The DNA for the CDR3 is TGTGCCAGCAGCCCGGCAGGGAACTATGACTACACCTTC.

In regard to this clonotype: As the CDR3 is not closed by the conserved phenylalanine or tryptophan, this likely results from a read error. V gene TRBV25-1 combines with J gene TRBJ2-5; D gene uncertain. This CDR3 contains 18 residues. Germline CDR1 and CDR2: MGHDK and SYGVNS. V lost 6 bases and J 5 bases, leaving 28 bases between the germline ends. CDR3 in DNA: TGTGCCAGCAGCCAAGATGGGCCTGGGCTAGGACGGCGGGAGACCCAGTACCTC. This gives the protein CASSQDGPGLGRRETQYL.

V gene TRBV29-1 combines with J gene TRBJ2-7, with 9 bases matching TRBD1. CDR1 SQVTM and CDR2 ANQGSEA come from the germline V gene. This CDR3 has 12 residues. J gave up 3 bases and V 6 bases, and 3 bases lay outside the gene matches. The CDR3 loop reads CSVMTGGYEQYF. The CDR3 DNA is TGCAGCGTCATGACAGGGGGCTACGAGCAGTACTTC.

There are many counts of this clonotype. The chain is built from TRBV7-2 and TRBJ2-5, with 8 bases aligning to TRBD2. This CDR3 has 15 residues. With 3 bases clipped from V and 2 bases from J, the junction kept 5 bases outside the gene matches. Germline assignment: CDR1 SGHTA and CDR2 FQGNSA. The CDR3 sequence: CASSLGLGLQETQYF. The CDR3 region has the DNA TGTGCCAGCAGCTTGGGACTAGGCCTGCAAGAGACCCAGTACTTC.